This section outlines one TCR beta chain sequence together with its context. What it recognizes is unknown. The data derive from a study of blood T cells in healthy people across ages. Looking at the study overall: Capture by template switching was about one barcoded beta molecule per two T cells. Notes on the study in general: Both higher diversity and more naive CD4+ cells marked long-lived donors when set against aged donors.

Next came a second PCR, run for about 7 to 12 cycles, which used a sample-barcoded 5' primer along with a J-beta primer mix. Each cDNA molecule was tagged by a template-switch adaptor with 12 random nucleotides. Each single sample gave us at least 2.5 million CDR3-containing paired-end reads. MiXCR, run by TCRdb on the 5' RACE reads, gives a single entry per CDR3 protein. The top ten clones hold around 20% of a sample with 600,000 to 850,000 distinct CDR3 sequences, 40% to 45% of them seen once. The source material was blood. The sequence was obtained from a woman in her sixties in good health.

The CDR3 region has the DNA TGCGCCAGCAGGCCCCATCCGGGACAGGGCTTGAAGGAGCAGTACTTC. Translated, it gives CASRPHPGQGLKEQYF. J is TRBJ2-7 and V is TRBV5-1, with 9 positions matching TRBD1. Trimming cost V 5 bases and J 7 bases; bases outside gene matches: 16. This CDR3 spans 16 amino acids. Germline V CDR1 and CDR2: SGHRS, YFSETQ.